The 5 T cell receptor beta chains in this list originate from one sample, sequenced in a study of T cell responses to AZD1222 COVID-19 vaccine. Produced via immunoSEQ multiplex PCR; TCRdb's table is partial and in-frame only. This table holds about 110,000 clones, about 92% found once. The sample in question was peripheral blood, obtained on day 0 of MenACWY control vaccination. Receptors originate from an adult in good health.

The rearrangement uses TRBV27 and TRBJ2-7; tentative D call: TRBD2 (6 bases). Trimming cost V 6 bases and J 3 bases, with 15 bases left between them. The CDR3 consists of 14 residues. Germline V gene lookup returns CDR1 MNHEY and CDR2 SMNVEV (reference sequence). CDR3 residues: CASRVLSGDYEQYF. In DNA, the CDR3 is TGTGCCAGCAGAGTTCTTAGCGGAGACTACGAGCAGTACTTC.

This chain joins TRBV10-1 and TRBJ2-5; D gene ambiguous. This CDR3 has 13 residues. V lost 3 bases and J lost 7, with 12 bases in between. CDR1 and CDR2 from the germline V gene are WNHNN and SYGVQD (reference sequence). As DNA, the CDR3 is TGCGCCAGCAGTGAACCGGATTTGGGGACCCAGTACTTC. It encodes CASSEPDLGTQYF.

The chain uses TRBV7-6 and TRBJ2-7; the match to TRBD1 covers 10 bases. Trimming cost V 5 bases and J 5 bases; bases outside gene matches: 9. This CDR3 spans 15 amino acids. Germline V gene lookup returns CDR1 SGHVS and CDR2 FNYEAQ. CDR3 nucleotide sequence: TGTGCCAGCAGCCCCAGACAGGGGGCTGAAAACGAGCAGTACTTC. Translated, it gives CASSPRQGAENEQYF. Supplemented by reference TRBV7-6 and TRBJ2-7, the full variable domain reads GAGVSQSPRYKVTKRGQDVALRCDPISGHVSLYWYRQALGQGPEFLTYFNYEAQQDKSGLPNDRFSAERPEGSISTLTIQRTEQRDSAMYRCASSPRQGAENEQYFGPGTRLTVT.

The genes are TRBV9 and TRBJ1-1; D possibly corresponds to TRBD1 (6 bases). This CDR3 has 14 amino acids. Germline V gene data show CDR1 as SGDLS and CDR2 as YYNGEE. V was clipped by 3 bases and J by 1 base, with 10 bases between them. The CDR3 DNA follows: TGTGCCAGCAGCGAAGGACAGCCGAACACTGAAGCTTTCTTT. This gives the protein CASSEGQPNTEAFF.

The chain carries TRBV21-1 and TRBJ2-3. TRBV21-1 is designated a pseudogene. The CDR3 length is 16 residues. The CDR3 here is CASSKGAQARTDTQYF. In nucleotides, the CDR3 is TGTGCCAGCAGCAAGGGAGCACAGGCAAGGACAGATACGCAGTATTTT.